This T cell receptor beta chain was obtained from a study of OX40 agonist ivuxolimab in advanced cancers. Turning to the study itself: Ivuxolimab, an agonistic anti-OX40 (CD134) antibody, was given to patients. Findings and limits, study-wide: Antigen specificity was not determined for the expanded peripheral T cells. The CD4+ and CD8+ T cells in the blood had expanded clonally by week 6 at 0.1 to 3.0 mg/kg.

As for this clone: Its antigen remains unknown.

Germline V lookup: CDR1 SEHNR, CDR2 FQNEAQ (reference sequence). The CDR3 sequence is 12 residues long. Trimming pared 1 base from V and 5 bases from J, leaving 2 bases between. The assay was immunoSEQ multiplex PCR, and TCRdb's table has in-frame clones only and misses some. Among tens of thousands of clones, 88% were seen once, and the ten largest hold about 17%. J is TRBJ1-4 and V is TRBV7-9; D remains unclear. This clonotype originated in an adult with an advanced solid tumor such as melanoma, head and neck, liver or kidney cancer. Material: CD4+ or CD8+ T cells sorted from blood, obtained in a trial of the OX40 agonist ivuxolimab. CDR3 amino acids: CASSLGNEKLFF. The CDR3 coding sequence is TGTGCCAGCAGCTTAGGGAATGAAAAACTGTTTTTT. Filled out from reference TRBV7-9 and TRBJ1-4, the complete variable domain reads DTGVSQNPRHKITKRGQNVTFRCDPISEHNRLYWYRQTLGQGPEFLTYFQNEAQLEKSRLLSDRFSAERPKGSFSTLEIQRTEQGDSAMYLCASSLGNEKLFFGSGTQLSVL.